This entry lists 9 T cell receptor beta chains sequenced from one sample in a study of Ad26.COV2.S vaccination and SARS-CoV-2 variants. Described treatment: around 19 received Ad26.COV2.S at low or high dose, single or two shots; roughly five received placebo; per-sample allocation not given. After the first vaccine or placebo injection, samples were drawn on day 63. Only in-frame clones appear in the TCRdb table, and some are missing; sequencing was by immunoSEQ multiplex PCR. The repertoire holds approximately 410,000 clones, with 92% as singletons. Sequenced material: peripheral blood, taken in a trial of Ad26.COV2.S vaccine versus placebo. These receptors were obtained from a person aged 18-65 years who received the Ad26.COV2.S COVID-19 vaccine or a placebo.

The chain has TRBV10-3 and TRBJ2-3; 8 nucleotides match TRBD1. This CDR3 contains 17 residues. V was pared by 11 bases and J by 0 bases, with 16 bases of the junction left unmatched. The germline V gene has CDR1 ENHRY and CDR2 SYGVKD. CDR3 region: CAPLAGTGLPSTDTQYF. The DNA of the CDR3 is TGTGCCCCTCTCGCCGGGACAGGATTACCAAGCACAGATACGCAGTATTTT.

J is TRBJ2-7 and V is TRBV7-9; 8 bases align to TRBD2. Losses at the gene ends were 6 bases for V and 0 bases for J; bases not matched to a gene: 4. Germline loops: CDR1 SEHNR, CDR2 FQNEAQ (reference sequence). CDR3 size: 14 residues. CDR3 region: CASRGGGSSYEQYF. CDR3 coding DNA: TGTGCCAGCAGGGGCGGGGGGAGCTCCTACGAGCAGTACTTC.

V usage is TRBV5-1 and J usage is TRBJ2-1; 10 bases fit TRBD1. Germline loops: CDR1 SGHRS, CDR2 YFSETQ. J was trimmed by 6 bases and V by 3 bases; bases with no gene match: 9. This CDR3 region has 16 residues. The CDR3 DNA reads TGCGCCAGCAGCTGGAATCCGGGACAGGGGTTCAATGAGCAGTTCTTC. This sequence encodes CASSWNPGQGFNEQFF.

The chain links TRBV29-1 to TRBJ2-7; the D gene is possibly TRBD1 (5 bases). CDR3 size: 12 residues. CDR1 and CDR2 from the germline V gene are SQVTM and ANQGSEA. V dropped 4 bases and J dropped 2 bases, with 9 bases sitting between them. CDR3 sequence (DNA): TGCAGCGTTGCAAGGGGTCCCTACGAGCAGTACTTC. The encoded protein is CSVARGPYEQYF.

The rearrangement joins TRBV6-2 or TRBV6-3 to TRBJ2-7; D is possibly TRBD1 (5 bases). V lost 2 bases and J lost 2, with 13 bases in between. The CDR3 runs 15 residues. Germline CDR1 is MNHEY and CDR2 is SVGEGT. CDR3 region: CASSYVQVLTYEQYF. CDR3 DNA sequence: TGTGCCAGCAGTTACGTACAGGTCCTGACCTACGAGCAGTACTTC.

The chain uses TRBV23-1 and TRBJ2-3; a weak D match, TRBD2 (6 bases). TRBV23-1 is recorded as an ORF, its role being uncertain. The CDR3 length is 17 residues. V gave up 8 bases and J gave up 2 bases, with 23 bases separating them. The CDR3 bases are TGCGCCAGCCCTTGGGGGACGGAGGGGCGTATCACAGATACGCAGTATTTT. Its translation: CASPWGTEGRITDTQYF.

V usage is TRBV30 and J usage is TRBJ1-2; the D gene is possibly TRBD1 (5 bases). V was cut by 1 base and J by 0 bases, with 6 bases left in between. The CDR3 loop spans 13 amino acids. The V gene's germline CDR1 is GTSNPN and CDR2 SVGIG (reference sequence). CDR3 sequence (DNA): TGTGCCTGGAGTGGACAGACTAACTATGGCTACACCTTC. Protein: CAWSGQTNYGYTF.

The gene calls are TRBV7-2 and TRBJ2-5; D is unresolved. V shed 1 base and J shed 3 bases, with 12 bases lying between them. The CDR3 is 15 residues long. Germline V CDR1 and CDR2: SGHTA, FQGNSA. DNA of the CDR3: TGTGCCAGCAGCTTAGACAACATAGGGAAAGAGACCCAGTACTTC. Translation: CASSLDNIGKETQYF.

This sequence joins TRBV6-2 or TRBV6-3 and TRBJ2-7, with D perhaps being TRBD1 or TRBD2 (6 bases each). CDR3 length: 17 residues. Deletions cut 0 bases from V and 0 bases from J, with 15 bases between. Germline CDR1 is MNHEY and CDR2 is SVGEGT. The CDR3 sequence: CASSYSLGGPYSYEQYF. CDR3 coding DNA: TGTGCCAGCAGTTACTCATTGGGGGGCCCCTACTCCTACGAGCAGTACTTC.